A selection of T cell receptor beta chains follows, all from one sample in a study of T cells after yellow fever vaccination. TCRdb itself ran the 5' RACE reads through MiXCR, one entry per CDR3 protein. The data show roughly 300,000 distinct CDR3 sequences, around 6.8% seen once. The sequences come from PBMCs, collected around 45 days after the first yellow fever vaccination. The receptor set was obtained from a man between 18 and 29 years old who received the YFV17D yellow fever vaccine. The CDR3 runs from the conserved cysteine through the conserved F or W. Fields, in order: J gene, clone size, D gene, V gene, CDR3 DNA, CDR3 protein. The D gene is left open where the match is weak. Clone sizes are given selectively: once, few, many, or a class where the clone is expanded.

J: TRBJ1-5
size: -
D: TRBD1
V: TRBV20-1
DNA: TGCAGTGCTTACGGGACAGGGGGGCAGCCCCAGCATTTT
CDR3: CSAYGTGGQPQHF

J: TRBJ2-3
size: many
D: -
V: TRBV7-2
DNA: TGTGCCAGCAGCACGGGGGTGGATACGCAGTATTTT
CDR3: CASSTGVDTQYF

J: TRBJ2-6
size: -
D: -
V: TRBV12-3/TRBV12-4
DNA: TGTGCCAGCTCCCCGCTATCCTCTGGGGCCAACGTCCTGACTTTC
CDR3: CASSPLSSGANVLTF

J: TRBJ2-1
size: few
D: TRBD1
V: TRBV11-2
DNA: TGTGCCAGCAGCCAATGGGGACAGGGCTACAATGAGCAGTTCTTC
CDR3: CASSQWGQGYNEQFF

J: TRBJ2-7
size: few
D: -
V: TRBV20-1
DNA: TGCAGTGCTAGAGATCCCCTGATAGCCTACGAGCAGTACTTC
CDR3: CSARDPLIAYEQYF

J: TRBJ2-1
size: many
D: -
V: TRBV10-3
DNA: TGTGCCATCAGTGAGTCGGAGCCGATCTCCTACAATGAGCAGTTCTTC
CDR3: CAISESEPISYNEQFF

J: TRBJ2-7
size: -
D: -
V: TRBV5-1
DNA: TGCGCCAGCAGCTCCGGGGAGACAGACGGCGAGCAGTACTTC
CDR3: CASSSGETDGEQYF

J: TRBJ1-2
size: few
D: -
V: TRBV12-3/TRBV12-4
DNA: TGTGCCAGCAGTTTTACTACGTCCGGGGTGGCGGATGGCTACACCTTC
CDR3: CASSFTTSGVADGYTF

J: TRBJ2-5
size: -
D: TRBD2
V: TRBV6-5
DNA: TGTGCCAGCAGTTACCCCAAAGCGGGGGGGCCCGAGACCCAGTACTTC
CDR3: CASSYPKAGGPETQYF

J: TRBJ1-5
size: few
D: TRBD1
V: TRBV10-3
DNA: TGTGCCATCAGTGGGACAGGGGCGAGCAATCAGCCCCAGCATTTT
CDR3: CAISGTGASNQPQHF

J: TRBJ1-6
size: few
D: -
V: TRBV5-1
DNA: TGCGCCAGCAGCTTGGTATGGGATTCACCCCTCCACTTT
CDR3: CASSLVWDSPLHF

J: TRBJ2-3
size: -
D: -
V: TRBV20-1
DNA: TGCAGTGCTAAAAGGACTACCACAGATACGCAGTATTTT
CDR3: CSAKRTTTDTQYF

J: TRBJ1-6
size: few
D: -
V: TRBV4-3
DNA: TGCGCCAGCAGCCAAGGGGGGGTCCTCTATAATTCACCCCTCCACTTT
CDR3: CASSQGGVLYNSPLHF

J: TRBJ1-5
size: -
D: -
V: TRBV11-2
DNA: TGTGCCAGCAGCTTAGATGGTTGGGCCCAGCCCCAGCATTTT
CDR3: CASSLDGWAQPQHF

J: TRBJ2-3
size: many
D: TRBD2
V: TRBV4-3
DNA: TGCGCCAGCAGCCAAGAGGAGGGGAGGGCCAACACAGATACGCAGTATTTT
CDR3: CASSQEEGRANTDTQYF

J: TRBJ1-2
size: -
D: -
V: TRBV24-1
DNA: TGTGCCACCAGTGATAGAGACAGCAACCTTAACTATGGCTACACCTTC
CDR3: CATSDRDSNLNYGYTF

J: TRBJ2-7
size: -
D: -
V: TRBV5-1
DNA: TGCGCCAGCAGCCCAAGAGGTACAGGATCCTACGAGCAGTACTTC
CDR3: CASSPRGTGSYEQYF

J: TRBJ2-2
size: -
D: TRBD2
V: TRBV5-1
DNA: TGCGCCAGCAGCTTGGGGGCGCGGGGGGATTACACCGGGGAGCTGTTTTTT
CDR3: CASSLGARGDYTGELFF

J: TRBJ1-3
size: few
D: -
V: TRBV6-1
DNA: TGTGCCAGCAGCCAGGTTAGGGGGTCTGGAAACACCATATATTTT
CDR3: CASSQVRGSGNTIYF

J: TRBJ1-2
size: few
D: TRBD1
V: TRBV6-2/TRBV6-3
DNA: TGTGCCAGCAGTTACTCGAGGACAGGGAGTGACTATGGCTACACCTTC
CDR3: CASSYSRTGSDYGYTF